The rows below give T cell receptor beta chains drawn from one sample of a study of T-cell memory formation after mild COVID-19. TCRdb analysed the 5' RACE reads with MiXCR anew, one entry per CDR3 protein. Counted here are about 560,000 distinct CDR3 sequences, around a sixth occurring once; the ten biggest clones make up 8.1%. The specimen was PBMCs or a T cell subset sorted from them (not recorded which). These receptor sequences come from an adult woman who had mild COVID-19 (a few samples of this study predate the infection). Cell type and time point are not known. The CDR3 runs from the conserved cysteine through the conserved F or W. The D gene is left open where the match is weak. Size is omitted from some rows. Given values are once, few, many or a class for expanded clones.

v_gene: TRBV27
j_gene: TRBJ1-5
abundance: NA
d_gene: NA
CDR3aa: CASSPRQGHQPQHF
CDR3nt: TGTGCCAGCAGTCCCCGGCAGGGGCATCAGCCCCAGCATTTT

v_gene: TRBV6-5
j_gene: TRBJ1-1
abundance: NA
d_gene: TRBD1
CDR3aa: CASSYLVGQGDTEAFF
CDR3nt: TGTGCCAGCAGTTACCTTGTGGGACAGGGGGACACTGAAGCTTTCTTT

v_gene: TRBV30
j_gene: TRBJ1-5
abundance: NA
d_gene: NA
CDR3aa: CAWSVDQPQHF
CDR3nt: TGTGCCTGGAGTGTTGATCAGCCCCAGCATTTT

v_gene: TRBV5-1
j_gene: TRBJ2-2
abundance: NA
d_gene: TRBD1
CDR3aa: CASTSVGQGNTGELFF
CDR3nt: TGCGCCAGCACCTCGGTGGGACAGGGCAACACCGGGGAGCTGTTTTTT

v_gene: TRBV7-2
j_gene: TRBJ2-3
abundance: few
d_gene: TRBD2
CDR3aa: CASSCLLAGPHRGPDTQYF
CDR3nt: TGTGCCAGCAGCTGCCTTCTAGCGGGCCCTCACCGGGGCCCAGATACGCAGTATTTT

v_gene: TRBV4-3
j_gene: TRBJ2-7
abundance: NA
d_gene: NA
CDR3aa: CASSQKGSYEQYF
CDR3nt: TGCGCCAGCAGCCAAAAGGGTTCCTACGAGCAGTACTTC

v_gene: TRBV29-1
j_gene: TRBJ1-1
abundance: few
d_gene: TRBD1
CDR3aa: CSVAGTGTGAEAFF
CDR3nt: TGCAGCGTTGCCGGGACAGGGACAGGCGCTGAAGCTTTCTTT

v_gene: TRBV15
j_gene: TRBJ2-7
abundance: many
d_gene: NA
CDR3aa: CATSREVVAEQYF
CDR3nt: TGTGCCACCAGCAGAGAAGTAGTCGCCGAGCAGTACTTC

v_gene: TRBV4-1
j_gene: TRBJ1-2
abundance: NA
d_gene: NA
CDR3aa: CASSHSFGSNYGYTF
CDR3nt: TGCGCCAGCAGCCACTCGTTCGGATCTAACTATGGCTACACCTTC

v_gene: TRBV6-5
j_gene: TRBJ2-1
abundance: NA
d_gene: NA
CDR3aa: CASSLNLVTYNEQFF
CDR3nt: TGTGCCAGCAGTTTAAATTTGGTGACCTACAATGAGCAGTTCTTC

v_gene: TRBV19
j_gene: TRBJ2-7
abundance: NA
d_gene: TRBD2
CDR3aa: CASSIGGTRIYEQYF
CDR3nt: TGTGCCAGTAGTATTGGGGGGACTAGAATCTACGAGCAGTACTTC

v_gene: TRBV5-1
j_gene: TRBJ1-1
abundance: NA
d_gene: TRBD1
CDR3aa: CASSLSSGRGSTEAFF
CDR3nt: TGCGCCAGCAGCTTGTCTAGTGGCAGGGGGAGCACTGAAGCTTTCTTT

v_gene: TRBV20-1
j_gene: TRBJ2-2
abundance: NA
d_gene: NA
CDR3aa: CSARFYSSPGELFF
CDR3nt: TGCAGTGCTAGATTTTACAGCTCCCCCGGGGAGCTGTTTTTT